This entry features one T cell receptor (beta chain) sequence. Original handling: Quantification of nucleated cells was approximated via reference gene primer amplification. TCRdb's copy holds only in-frame clones and misses some; the assay was immunoSEQ multiplex PCR. V and J calls and clone size are those listed in that table; D and trimming were worked out from the DNA. The sample includes roughly 290,000 clones, about 89% seen only once; the top ten take 1.5% to 2%. Cohorts were determined from participant-reported clinical history. Resolution of symptoms, clearance, or two negative PCRs was present in recovered Cohort 3 donors. Germline CDR1 reads GTSNPN; CDR2 reads SVGIG (reference sequence). V lost 0 bases to trimming and J lost 3 bases; unmatched junction nucleotides: 8. The CDR3 consists of 16 residues. The data were taken from a study of blood T cell repertoires in COVID-19. Study in general: The United States, Italy and Spain were the sources of the acute and convalescent COVID-19 samples.

The gene calls are TRBV30 and TRBJ2-1; 7 bases align to TRBD1. This clonotype was obtained from a woman aged 40 to 50 who had recovered from COVID-19. The sequenced material came from PBMCs or T cells enriched from blood (not recorded which). This CDR3 is CAWSVGHRDSYNEQFF. CDR3 in DNA: TGTGCCTGGAGTGTAGGGCACCGGGACAGCTACAATGAGCAGTTCTTC.